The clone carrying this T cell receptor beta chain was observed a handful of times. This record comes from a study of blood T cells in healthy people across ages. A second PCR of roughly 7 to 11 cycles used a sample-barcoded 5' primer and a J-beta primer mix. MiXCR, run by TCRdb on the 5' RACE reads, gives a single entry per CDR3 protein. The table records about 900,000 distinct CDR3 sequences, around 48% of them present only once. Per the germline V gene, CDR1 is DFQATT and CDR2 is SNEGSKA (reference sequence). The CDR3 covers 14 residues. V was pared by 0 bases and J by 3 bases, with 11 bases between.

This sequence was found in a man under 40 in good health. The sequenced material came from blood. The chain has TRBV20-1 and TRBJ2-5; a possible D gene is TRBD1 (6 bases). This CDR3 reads CSARDRTAKETQYF. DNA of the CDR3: TGCAGTGCTAGAGATCGGACAGCCAAAGAGACCCAGTACTTC.